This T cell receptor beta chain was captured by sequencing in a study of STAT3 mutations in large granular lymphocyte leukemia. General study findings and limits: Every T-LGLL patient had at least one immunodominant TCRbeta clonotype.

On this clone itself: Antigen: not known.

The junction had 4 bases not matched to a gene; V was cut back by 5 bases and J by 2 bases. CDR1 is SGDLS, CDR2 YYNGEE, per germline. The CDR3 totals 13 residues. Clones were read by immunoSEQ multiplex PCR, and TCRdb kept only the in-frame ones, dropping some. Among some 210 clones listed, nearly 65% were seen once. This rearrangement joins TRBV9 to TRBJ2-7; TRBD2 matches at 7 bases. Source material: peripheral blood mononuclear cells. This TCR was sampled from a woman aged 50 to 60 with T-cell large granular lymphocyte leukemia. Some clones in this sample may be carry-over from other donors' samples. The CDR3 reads CASSLGRAYEQYF. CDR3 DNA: TGTGCCAGCAGTTTGGGGAGGGCCTACGAGCAGTACTTC.